Shown below are 7 T cell receptor beta chains from a single sample sequenced in a study of cytomegalovirus exposure and HLA in healthy donors. The PCR had 60 Vbeta and 13 Jbeta primers. Sequenced by immunoSEQ multiplex PCR; TCRdb stores in-frame clones only, minus some. The data show approximately 35,000 clones, about 79% seen once. The sample was PBMCs. The receptors derive from a woman aged 18-29 years in good health and CMV-seronegative.

V usage is TRBV7-6 and J usage is TRBJ1-6; a possible D gene is TRBD1 (5 bases). CDR1 and CDR2 (germline): SGHVS, FNYEAQ. V was shortened by 3 bases and J by 0 bases, with 12 bases between the two germline ends. The CDR3 extends over 17 amino acids. The DNA for the CDR3 is TGTGCCAGCAGCTTGGGGCCTCCGGGCTCCTATAATTCACCCCTCCACTTT. Protein: CASSLGPPGSYNSPLHF.

V gene TRBV4-1 combines with J gene TRBJ2-1, with 7 positions matching TRBD2. J lost 3 bases, V lost 1 base, and 6 bases had no gene match. Germline CDR1 reads MGHRA; CDR2 reads YSYEKL. This CDR3 has 16 residues. This CDR3 reads CASSQGWGGFYNEQFF. DNA of the CDR3: TGCGCCAGCAGCCAAGGGTGGGGGGGGTTCTACAATGAGCAGTTCTTC.

CDR3 DNA sequence: TGTGCCATCAGCTCGACAGGGTTTGGAGACGAGCAGTACTTC. Residues: CAISSTGFGDEQYF. The chain carries TRBV10-3 and TRBJ2-7, with 7 nucleotides matching TRBD1. The J segment lost 5 bases and the V segment lost 6 bases, leaving 10 bases of the junction unmatched. The germline CDR1 and CDR2 sequences are ENHRY and SYGVKD. This CDR3 is built from 14 residues.

The chain is built from TRBV5-1 and TRBJ2-3, with TRBD2 matching over 12 bases. Germline lookup yields CDR1 SGHRS and CDR2 YFSETQ. This CDR3 region has 16 residues. Trimming cost V 0 bases and J 3 bases; bases outside gene matches: 2. The CDR3 DNA reads as TGCGCCAGCAGCTTGGAACTAGCGGGAGGAACAGATACGCAGTATTTT. It specifies CASSLELAGGTDTQYF.

The chain uses TRBV6-4 and TRBJ2-5, with TRBD2 identical over 7 bases. The germline CDR1 and CDR2 sequences are MRHNA and SNTAGT. V lost 6 bases, J lost 5 bases, and 3 bases stayed unmatched. CDR3 length: 12 amino acids. The CDR3 reads CASRLALETQYF. CDR3 DNA sequence: TGTGCCAGCAGACTAGCGCTGGAGACCCAGTACTTC.

The chain employs TRBV11-2 and TRBJ1-3; a weak D match, TRBD1 (6 bases). There are 16 residues in the CDR3. Germline CDR1 SGHAT, CDR2 FQNNGV. Between the trimmed V and J ends, which lost 4 bases and 0 bases, there was a span of 13 bases. The CDR3 sequence: CASSYGQPLSGNTIYF. The DNA for the CDR3 is TGTGCCAGCAGCTACGGACAGCCCCTCTCTGGAAACACCATATATTTT.

This clone came up a few times. The chain links TRBV4-1 to TRBJ2-3; tentative D call: TRBD2 (5 bases). Germline CDR1 is MGHRA and CDR2 is YSYEKL. CDR3 length equals 14 residues. Trimming left V 6 bases short and J 2 bases short, with 12 bases between. For the CDR3, the DNA is TGCGCCAGCAGGACCGGACTTGACACAGATACGCAGTATTTT. As protein: CASRTGLDTDTQYF.